A single sample gave rise to the 25 T cell receptor beta chains below, sequenced in a study of blood T cells in healthy people across ages. A second PCR of about 7 to 12 cycles used a sample-barcoded 5' primer and a J-beta primer mix. TCRdb re-analysed the 5' RACE reads in MiXCR, keeping a single row per CDR3 protein. Here the sample spans roughly 930,000 distinct CDR3 sequences, around 49% being singletons. Material for sequencing was blood. All receptors come from a man aged 30 to 45 in good health.

Of note for this clonotype: Since a much larger clone is just one base distant, this may be a read error. The V and J genes are TRBV28 and TRBJ2-7; no clear D gene. Germline assignment: CDR1 MDHEN and CDR2 SYDVKM. The V end lost 2 bases, the J end lost 6 bases, and 14 bases lay between the germline ends. This CDR3 comprises 14 residues. The CDR3 DNA is TGTGCCAGCAGTTTAGCCAGGCGAACCTGCGAGCAGTACTTC. Translation: CASSLARRTCEQYF.

As for this clonotype: A read error may be the cause here, since a much bigger clone is one base away. Here the CDR3 DNA reads TGTTCCAGCAGTTCGCACAGACTCTACACAGATACGCAGTATTTT. This translates into CSSSSHRLYTDTQYF. This chain links TRBV12-3 or TRBV12-4 with TRBJ2-3; no firm D call. This CDR3 has 15 residues.

The chain has TRBV7-9 and TRBJ1-6; unclear D gene. Trimming took off 11 bases at V and 0 bases at J, with 14 bases between the two ends. The CDR3 runs 15 residues. Per the germline V gene, CDR1 is SEHNR and CDR2 is FQNEAQ (reference sequence). The CDR3 sequence: CASLGGSSYNSPLHF. The CDR3 nucleotides read TGTGCCTCACTCGGCGGGAGCTCCTATAATTCACCCCTCCACTTT.

This clonotype was counted once. The chain joins TRBV2 to TRBJ1-1; D not certain. This CDR3 is built from 13 residues. V was cut by 5 bases and J by 4 bases, with 11 bases left in between. The germline gives CDR1 SNHLY, CDR2 FYNNEI. CDR3 bases: TGTGCCAGCAGTTTCCTACGGAGCACTGAAGCTTTCTTT. As protein: CASSFLRSTEAFF. Supplemented by reference TRBV2 and TRBJ1-1, the full variable domain reads EPEVTQTPSHQVTQMGQEVILRCVPISNHLYFYWYRQILGQKVEFLVSFYNNEISEKSEIFDDQFSVERPDGSNFTLKIRSTKLEDSAMYFCASSFLRSTEAFFGQGTRLTVV.

This clonotype was seen just once. The V gene is TRBV6-5, the J gene TRBJ1-2; the D gene is possibly TRBD1 (5 bases). The CDR3 spans 15 residues. Germline CDR1 MNHEY, CDR2 SVGAGI. V lost 2 bases, J lost 4 bases, and 14 bases lay in between. The DNA for the CDR3 is TGTGCCAGCAGTTACGGGGGTCTACAGACCTATGGCTACACCTTC. This translates into CASSYGGLQTYGYTF.

V and J are TRBV7-2 and TRBJ1-4, with D maybe TRBD1 (5 bases). Germline CDR1 and CDR2: SGHTA and FQGNSA. The germline V and J ends were trimmed by 5 bases and 4 bases, with 14 bases remaining between them. The CDR3 totals 15 residues. CDR3 region: CASSIPGRINEKLFF. CDR3 in DNA: TGTGCCAGCAGCATACCGGGACGCATTAATGAAAAACTGTTTTTT.

The chain joins TRBV3-1 to TRBJ1-2, with 9 bases matching TRBD1. The V gene's germline CDR1 is LGHDT and CDR2 YNNKEL (reference sequence). This CDR3 comprises 13 residues. After removal of 7 bases from V and 7 bases from J, the junction contained 7 bases not matched to a gene. The CDR3 here is CASTTTGGSGYTF. The CDR3 DNA reads as TGTGCCAGCACCACAACAGGGGGCTCTGGCTACACCTTC.

This clonotype was found a few times. The chain combines TRBV20-1 with TRBJ2-1, with D unresolved. The ends were cut back, 6 bases at V and 3 bases at J, with 15 bases in the middle. The germline gives CDR1 DFQATT, CDR2 SNEGSKA (reference sequence). The CDR3 consists of 14 residues. CDR3 protein: CSALVLVDYNEQFF. The CDR3 DNA is TGCAGTGCCCTCGTCCTGGTAGACTACAATGAGCAGTTCTTC.

V is TRBV5-1 and J is TRBJ2-7; TRBD2 matches 14 bases. Germline trimming cut 0 bases from V and 3 bases from J; bases unmatched to any gene: 5. Germline V CDR1 and CDR2: SGHRS, YFSETQ. There are 17 residues in the CDR3. The CDR3 sequence is CASSLAGTSGGGYEQYF. The CDR3 DNA reads as TGCGCCAGCAGCTTGGCTGGGACTAGCGGGGGAGGCTACGAGCAGTACTTC. The entire variable domain, with the rest obtained from reference TRBV5-1 and TRBJ2-7, is as follows: KAGVTQTPRYLIKTRGQQVTLSCSPISGHRSVSWYQQTPGQGLQFLFEYFSETQRNKGNFPGRFSGRQFSNSRSEMNVSTLELGDSALYLCASSLAGTSGGGYEQYFGPGTRLTVT.

By proportion, this clonotype is medium-sized. The CDR3 sequence is CSALPPSEGFYEQYF. The CDR3 nucleotides read TGCAGTGCCCTACCCCCCTCCGAAGGGTTCTACGAGCAGTACTTC. The chain employs TRBV20-1 and TRBJ2-7; D remains unclear. Germline V lookup: CDR1 DFQATT, CDR2 SNEGSKA (reference sequence). V shed 6 bases and J shed 3 bases, with 21 bases lying between them. There are 15 residues in the CDR3.

In this sample, this clonotype turned up a few times. The chain uses TRBV2 and TRBJ2-7, with TRBD2 identical over 8 bases. From germline, CDR1 is SNHLY and CDR2 FYNNEI. The CDR3 spans 14 residues. The junction had 7 bases not matched to a gene; V was cut back by 7 bases and J by 2 bases. The CDR3 reads CASKASGGPYEQYF. The DNA for the CDR3 is TGTGCCAGCAAGGCGAGCGGGGGCCCCTACGAGCAGTACTTC. The full variable domain, completed using reference TRBV2 and TRBJ2-7, is EPEVTQTPSHQVTQMGQEVILRCVPISNHLYFYWYRQILGQKVEFLVSFYNNEISEKSEIFDDQFSVERPDGSNFTLKIRSTKLEDSAMYFCASKASGGPYEQYFGPGTRLTVT.

This clonotype turned up a few times. The rearrangement uses TRBV6-5 and TRBJ1-6, with unresolved D. CDR3 length: 13 amino acids. The V gene lost 2 bases and the J gene lost 11 bases, with 10 bases spanning the gap. CDR1 and CDR2 from the germline V gene are MNHEY and SVGAGI. The CDR3 DNA sequence: TGTGCCAGCAGTTACCGGCAGCTTACACCCCTCCACTTT. This translates into CASSYRQLTPLHF.

The rearrangement links TRBV29-1 to TRBJ2-5; D gene uncertain. Deletions cut 7 bases from V and 2 bases from J, with 17 bases between. Germline CDR1 is SQVTM and CDR2 is ANQGSEA. This CDR3 is 14 amino acids long. The CDR3 loop reads CSGLEEPRQETQYF. The CDR3 nucleotides are TGCAGCGGGCTCGAGGAACCCCGGCAAGAGACCCAGTACTTC.

This clonotype was detected once. Mismatch with germline at one junction end may stem from a read error. The rearrangement uses TRBV5-8 and TRBJ2-1; TRBD2 agrees at 7 bases. Germline CDR1 and CDR2: SGHTS and YDEGEE. CDR3 length equals 18 residues. This CDR3 is CASSSRAGRGSSYNEKFF. CDR3 nucleotides: TGTGCCAGCAGCTCCCGGGCTGGGCGGGGGAGCTCCTACAATGAGAAGTTCTTC.

This chain links TRBV20-1 with TRBJ2-3; 7 nucleotides match TRBD2. The V gene end was trimmed by 0 bases and the J gene end by 6 bases; junction bases not matched to a gene: 9. CDR1 is DFQATT, CDR2 SNEGSKA, per germline (reference sequence). This CDR3 comprises 15 residues. CDR3 nucleotide sequence: TGCAGTGCTAGAGATCCGGCGGGGGTTGTGGATACGCAGTATTTT. As protein: CSARDPAGVVDTQYF.

This clonotype was picked up a small number of times. The chain carries TRBV7-2 and TRBJ2-1, with TRBD2 as a possible D gene (5 bases). This CDR3 has 16 amino acids. Germline V gene sequence: CDR1 SGHTA, CDR2 FQGNSA. V gave up 7 bases and J gave up 0 bases, with 16 bases separating them. This chain's CDR3 is CASNEGGASSYNEQFF. The CDR3 DNA follows: TGTGCCAGCAATGAGGGCGGAGCTAGCTCCTACAATGAGCAGTTCTTC.

The gene calls are TRBV5-1 and TRBJ2-1, with 7 bases that match TRBD1. The CDR3 sequence is 15 residues long. Germline values: CDR1 SGHRS, CDR2 YFSETQ. J lost 5 bases, V lost 4 bases, and 9 bases had no gene match. The CDR3 DNA follows: TGCGCCAGCAGCCCAGGACAGGAATTGAACAATGAGCAGTTCTTC. Protein product: CASSPGQELNNEQFF.

This clonotype has at least ten counts. The chain is built from TRBV4-1 and TRBJ2-1; D remains unclear. Trimming removed 0 bases at V and 9 bases at J, with 9 bases between. The CDR3 covers 13 residues. CDR1 and CDR2 from the germline V gene are MGHRA and YSYEKL. The DNA for the CDR3 is TGCGCCAGCAGCCAAGATACGGGTACTGAGCAGTTCTTC. Protein product: CASSQDTGTEQFF.

This chain connects TRBV5-1 to TRBJ2-1; either TRBD1 or TRBD2 may supply D (5 bases each). V was trimmed by 0 bases and J by 3 bases, leaving 10 bases between them. This CDR3 has 15 residues. CDR1 and CDR2 from the germline V gene are SGHRS and YFSETQ. CDR3 nucleotides: TGCGCCAGCAGCTTGGCTGTGGGGGACTACAATGAGCAGTTCTTC. This translates into CASSLAVGDYNEQFF.

J is TRBJ2-1 and V is TRBV3-1; D uncertain. Trimming removed 2 bases at V and 0 bases at J, with 8 bases between. Looked up from germline, CDR1 is LGHDT and CDR2 is YNNKEL (reference sequence). This CDR3 has 15 residues. CDR3 bases: TGTGCCAGCAGCCAACTTCATAGCTCCTACAATGAGCAGTTCTTC. Its translation is CASSQLHSSYNEQFF.

This chain connects TRBV15 to TRBJ2-1; 10 positions match TRBD2. The J call is doubtful: the DNA matches TRBJ2-7 better. Germline-derived CDR1 and CDR2 are LNHNV and YYDKDF (reference sequence). This CDR3 comprises 20 residues. The CDR3 DNA is TGTGCCACCAGCAGAGATAAATTAGCGGGGGGTTTGAGCTCCTACAATGAGCAGTACTTC. Translating gives CATSRDKLAGGLSSYNEQYF.

The J gene is TRBJ2-7, the V gene TRBV11-2, with D hard to call. The length of the CDR3 is 15 residues. Germline loops: CDR1 SGHAT, CDR2 FQNNGV. V was clipped by 3 bases and J by 0 bases, with 12 bases between them. CDR3: CASSLSSRSSYEQYF. The CDR3 coding sequence is TGTGCCAGCAGCTTGAGTTCCAGGAGCTCCTACGAGCAGTACTTC.

This clonotype turned up a few times. The J gene is TRBJ2-7, the V gene TRBV20-1; D might be TRBD1 or TRBD2, each matching 6 bases. CDR3 size: 15 residues. V was cut by 3 bases and J by 0 bases, with 15 bases left in between. Germline CDR1 is DFQATT and CDR2 is SNEGSKA (reference sequence). In DNA, the CDR3 is TGCAGTGCTAGGGACGAGGGGGGAGCCTCCTACGAGCAGTACTTC. This gives the protein CSARDEGGASYEQYF.

This clonotype was recorded at least ten times. This chain links TRBV20-1 with TRBJ2-4, with D maybe TRBD2 (6 bases). Germline V gives CDR1 DFQATT, CDR2 SNEGSKA (reference sequence). The V end was cut by 6 bases, the J end by 8 bases, with 14 bases between. This CDR3 spans 12 amino acids. The CDR3 spells CSAAAGGDIQYF. In DNA form, the CDR3 reads TGCAGTGCCGCAGCGGGCGGGGACATTCAGTACTTC.

The chain recombines TRBV6-1 with TRBJ1-4; 8 bases fit TRBD1. V dropped 1 base and J dropped 5; count of bases not matched to a gene: 6. Per the germline V gene, CDR1 is MNHNS and CDR2 is SASEGT. This CDR3 region has 16 residues. The CDR3 loop is CASSEGTGLMNEKLFF. The CDR3 DNA is TGTGCCAGCAGTGAAGGGACAGGGCTAATGAATGAAAAACTGTTTTTT.